What follows describes a single T cell receptor (beta chain). It lacks a known antigen. No base quality values were provided; no much bigger clone lies one nucleotide off. The data were taken from a study of blood T cell repertoires in COVID-19 (dated by TCRdb to 2019 to 2021). Concerning the study at large: Collaborator samples came from the United States, Italy and Spain and covered acute and convalescent phases of COVID-19. The samples were drawn from two sources: the first 160 participants of the ongoing ImmuneRACE study, and fewer than 1,500 subjects contributed by 6 global collaborators. The dataset comprised deeply sampled blood TCRbeta repertoires from subjects exposed to, actively infected with, or recovered from COVID-19. The repertoires were released in a freely available public database meant as a resource for research on the immune response to SARS-CoV-2. Where available, HLA class I and class II types were obtained from metadata supplied by the sample provider rather than from assay-based typing. A de-identified subject ID, COVID-19 status, age in years and sex were almost always included in the sample metadata. The prospective study material was composed of cDNA or gDNA derived from T cells, B-cell-depleted T cells, or PBMCs.

Study-level results and caveats: The amount of clinical and demographic metadata varied by source and participant and was provided uncurated.

Collaborating institutions collected whole blood in K2EDTA tubes following their own protocols. For TCRbeta analysis, collaborators shipped samples in one of three forms: frozen whole blood, isolated PBMCs, or DNA extracted from either of those sample types. The immunoSEQ Assay, a bias-controlled multiplex PCR, was used to amplify TCRbeta CDR3 regions from genomic DNA. The authors processed their data as follows. Within the assay, amplification of reference gene primers was used to estimate how many nucleated cells each sample contained. To quantify the absolute abundance of each unique TCRbeta CDR3 rearrangement, sequence reads were collapsed and filtered. Productive Simpson clonality was computed per sample as the square root of Simpson's diversity index over productive rearrangements. TCRdb's version of the immuneACCESS table is confined to in-frame rearrangements and falls short of the full clone set. An unresolved V gene accounts for under half of the shortfall where checked; the remainder is of unknown origin. D and trimming come from the DNA, and the V and J calls and clone size come from that table. The sample table shows 55,000 to 80,000 clones, and approximately 82% are seen once. The ten most abundant clones make up 18% of the sample.

After removal of 4 bases from V and 7 bases from J, the junction retains 6 bases not matched to a gene. CDR1 and CDR2 (LGHNA, YNFKEQ) derive from the germline V gene. The CDR3 runs 14 residues from the cysteine to the phenylalanine. Kept here is only the CDR3 DNA, which spans 42 bases and is read in frame from base 1. The sample was peripheral blood. The sequence links TRBV4-2 to TRBJ1-5, with 8 bases matching TRBD1. This receptor was obtained from a woman aged 80 or older with acute or convalescent COVID-19. The nucleotide sequence reads as follows: TGTGCCAGCAGCCCGGGACAGGTGGACCAGCCCCAGCATTTT. Its coded protein is CASSPGQVDQPQHF.